The clone carrying this T cell receptor (beta chain) was counted a single time. The trim removed 7 bases at V and 2 bases at J, leaving 10 bases unmatched. Germline CDR1 reads MNHEY; CDR2 reads SMNVEV (reference sequence). The CDR3 sequence is 15 residues long. These data come from a study of glioma-infiltrating T cells after dendritic cell vaccination. Time point described: after dendritic cell vaccination, including at tumor progression/relapse. No glioblastoma patient carried an isocitrate dehydrogenase mutation. Clones were sequenced by immunoSEQ multiplex PCR, and TCRdb holds only the in-frame ones, with some missing. This sample has approximately 99,000 clones, with 80% found just once.

Source: blood, taken after dendritic cell vaccination. The clonotype comes from a human donor with glioblastoma. The rearrangement uses TRBV27 and TRBJ2-7, with 8 nucleotides matching TRBD2. As DNA, the CDR3 is TGTGCCAGCAAAGGAGAGCGGGAGAGTCCCTACGAGCAGTACTTC. The encoded protein is CASKGERESPYEQYF.